Listed here are 21 T cell receptor beta chains from one sample, sequenced in a study of blood T cell repertoires in COVID-19. Assay used: immunoSEQ multiplex PCR; TCRdb lists only in-frame clones, some missing. The table records roughly 190,000 clones, approximately 84% of them present only once. Sequenced: peripheral blood. These receptors originate from a woman in her 70s with active or convalescent COVID-19.

The chain is built from TRBV5-1 and TRBJ2-1; 9 positions agree with TRBD2. The CDR3 extends over 14 amino acids. CDR1 is SGHRS, CDR2 YFSETQ, per germline. V lost 4 bases, J lost 9 bases, and 8 bases stayed unmatched. This chain's CDR3 is CASSGVAGALEQFF. The CDR3 DNA follows: TGCGCCAGCAGCGGAGTAGCGGGAGCTCTTGAGCAGTTCTTC.

This chain connects TRBV6-5 to TRBJ1-1, with 7 bases aligning to TRBD1. Germline CDR1 is MNHEY and CDR2 is SVGAGI. The CDR3 covers 13 residues. The ends lost 7 bases at V and 7 bases at J; junction bases unmatched: 9. For the CDR3, the DNA is TGTGCCAGCACGGACAGGTCCTTTATTGAAGCTTTCTTT. Protein product: CASTDRSFIEAFF.

V is TRBV15 and J is TRBJ1-5; 9 bases align to TRBD1. CDR3 length: 16 residues. CDR1 is LNHNV, CDR2 YYDKDF, per germline (reference sequence). Trimming at V came to 3 bases and at J to 1 base, leaving 4 bases not matched to a gene. The DNA of the CDR3 is TGTGCCACCAGCAGTGGACAGGGGTGGAGCAATCAGCCCCAGCATTTT. Translation gives CATSSGQGWSNQPQHF.

The CDR3 protein is CASRQGNYGYTF. The CDR3 nucleotides are TGTGCCAGCCGACAGGGTAACTATGGCTACACCTTC. The chain employs TRBV3-1 (or the pseudogene TRBV3-2) and TRBJ1-2, with 7 bases matching TRBD1. J gave up 1 base and V 8 bases, and 1 base lay outside the gene matches. Germline CDR1 and CDR2: LGHDT and YNNKEL (reference sequence). CDR3 length equals 12 residues.

The rearrangement joins TRBV7-9 to TRBJ2-3; 7 nucleotides align to TRBD1. Germline V lookup: CDR1 SEHNR, CDR2 FQNEAQ (reference sequence). The CDR3 runs to 15 residues. Losses at the gene ends were 3 bases for V and 5 bases for J; bases not matched to a gene: 8. DNA of the CDR3: TGTGCCAGCAGCTTTCTAGGGGGCCTGGGAGATACGCAGTATTTT. Residues: CASSFLGGLGDTQYF.

This clone was detected only a few times. The chain combines TRBV11-2 with TRBJ2-7; TRBD1 aligns across 8 bases. This CDR3 is built from 14 residues. Per the germline V gene, CDR1 is SGHAT and CDR2 is FQNNGV. V gave up 1 base and J gave up 4 bases; unmatched junction bases: 3. As DNA, the CDR3 is TGTGCCAGCAGCTTAGGCAGACAGGGGTACGAGCAGTACTTC. Translating it yields CASSLGRQGYEQYF.

This chain uses TRBV13 with TRBJ2-2, with D uncertain. CDR1 is PRHDT and CDR2 is FYEKMQ in the germline V gene (reference sequence). The germline V and J ends were trimmed by 5 bases and 6 bases, with 13 bases remaining between them. The CDR3 covers 14 residues. The CDR3 DNA follows: TGTGCCAGCAGCGCCTTAGTGTACGCCGGGGAGCTGTTTTTT. The encoded protein is CASSALVYAGELFF.

This rearrangement joins TRBV19 to TRBJ2-1, with 13 nucleotides matching TRBD2. In germline, CDR1 is LNHDA, CDR2 SQIVND (reference sequence). The CDR3 length is 15 residues. V trimming: 7 bases; J trimming: 4 bases; junction bases outside the gene matches: 4. The CDR3 spells CASTRTSGSYNEQFF. Written as DNA, the CDR3 is TGTGCCAGTACCCGGACTAGCGGGAGTTACAATGAGCAGTTCTTC.

The J gene is TRBJ2-2, the V gene TRBV27; TRBD2 matches 12 bases. This CDR3 contains 17 residues. The junction had 5 bases not matched to a gene; V was cut back by 6 bases and J by 0 bases. CDR1 and CDR2 (germline): MNHEY, SMNVEV (reference sequence). The CDR3 loop reads CASRGLAGGANTGELFF. For the CDR3, the DNA is TGTGCCAGCAGGGGACTAGCGGGTGGCGCGAACACCGGGGAGCTGTTTTTT.

V is TRBV28 and J is TRBJ2-1; D is undetermined. Trimming took off 2 bases at V and 0 bases at J, with 8 bases between the two ends. The CDR3 is made up of 15 amino acids. CDR1 is MDHEN, CDR2 SYDVKM, per germline. CDR3 DNA: TGTGCCAGCAGTTTACATACCAGCTCCTACAATGAGCAGTTCTTC. Residues: CASSLHTSSYNEQFF.

The V gene is TRBV6-5, the J gene TRBJ1-5; D is uncertain. This CDR3 is 15 amino acids long. V shed 0 bases and J shed 4 bases, with 10 bases lying between them. The germline CDR1 and CDR2 sequences are MNHEY and SVGAGI. The DNA of the CDR3 is TGTGCCAGCAGTTACTCTGCGGAGGAGAATCAGCCCCAGCATTTT. Translating it yields CASSYSAEENQPQHF.

This clone was detected only a few times. The V call is TRBV6-5, the J call TRBJ2-3; TRBD1 might be the D (5 bases). CDR1 and CDR2 (germline): MNHEY, SVGAGI. The V end lost 7 bases, the J end lost 5 bases, and 13 bases lay between the germline ends. This CDR3 region has 13 residues. The CDR3: CASITGRGDTQYF. CDR3 nucleotides: TGTGCCAGCATTACTGGTAGGGGAGATACGCAGTATTTT.

The gene calls are TRBV5-4 and TRBJ1-6; tentative D call: TRBD1 (6 bases). V lost 5 bases to trimming and J lost 7 bases, with 10 bases between them. This CDR3 is built from 13 residues. Germline CDR1 SGHNT, CDR2 YYREEE (reference sequence). CDR3 region: CASSSTGNSPLHF. In DNA form, the CDR3 reads TGTGCCAGCAGTTCAACAGGGAATTCACCCCTCCACTTT.

This clone has a handful of counts. The rearrangement links TRBV28 to TRBJ1-1; tentatively, D is TRBD1 (5 bases). The V end lost 2 bases, the J end lost 2 bases, and 9 bases lay between the germline ends. The CDR3 is 14 amino acids. Germline V gene lookup returns CDR1 MDHEN and CDR2 SYDVKM. The CDR3 is CASSLEGVNTEAFF. The CDR3 DNA sequence: TGTGCCAGCAGTTTAGAAGGGGTCAACACTGAAGCTTTCTTT. Drawing the rest from reference TRBV28 and TRBJ1-1, the complete variable domain is DVKVTQSSRYLVKRTGEKVFLECVQDMDHENMFWYRQDPGLGLRLIYFSYDVKMKEKGDIPEGYSVSREKKERFSLILESASTNQTSMYLCASSLEGVNTEAFFGQGTRLTVV.

The rearrangement joins TRBV18 to TRBJ2-3; tentative D call: TRBD2 (5 bases). The V and J ends lost 1 base and 4 bases respectively, with 12 bases between them. The V gene's germline CDR1 is KGHSH and CDR2 LQKENI. The CDR3 length is 15 residues. CDR3 in DNA: TGTGCCAGCTCACCACTAGAGGGCGGTCCAGATACGCAGTATTTT. Protein: CASSPLEGGPDTQYF.

This clone was detected once. The genes are TRBV29-1 and TRBJ2-5, with 8 bases that match TRBD2. The CDR3 length is 14 residues. V dropped 4 bases and J dropped 1; count of bases not matched to a gene: 5. CDR1 is SQVTM and CDR2 is ANQGSEA in the germline V gene. The CDR3 is CSVVLAVFQETQYF. The CDR3 DNA follows: TGCAGCGTTGTACTAGCGGTATTCCAAGAGACCCAGTACTTC.

The chain combines TRBV5-4 with TRBJ1-2; 10 bases align to TRBD1. The germline V gene encodes CDR1 SGHNT and CDR2 YYREEE (reference sequence). The V gene end was trimmed by 7 bases and the J gene end by 4 bases; junction bases not matched to a gene: 10. This CDR3 has 15 residues. CDR3 sequence (DNA): TGTGCCAGCGCCGGGGGGGACAGGGGATTCTATGGCTACACCTTC. Translated, it gives CASAGGDRGFYGYTF.

The CDR3 region has the DNA TGTGCCAGCAGTTCGCCAGGGGGCGCTGGGTACGAGCAGTACTTC. Translation gives CASSSPGGAGYEQYF. The gene calls are TRBV6-5 and TRBJ2-7; 8 bases agree with TRBD1. Germline-derived CDR1 and CDR2 are MNHEY and SVGAGI. The length of the CDR3 is 15 residues. With V trimmed by 4 bases and J by 4 bases, 9 bases remained unmatched.

V is TRBV6-2 or TRBV6-3 and J is TRBJ2-5, with TRBD2 matching over 10 bases. The V segment lost 2 bases and the J segment 0 bases; nucleotides outside the gene matches: 9. Germline V lookup: CDR1 MNHEY, CDR2 SVGEGT. This CDR3 has 18 residues. The CDR3 reads CASSYPSGRAWYQETQYF. DNA for the CDR3: TGTGCCAGCAGTTACCCTAGCGGGAGAGCTTGGTACCAAGAGACCCAGTACTTC.

This clone has only a few counts. J is TRBJ2-3 and V is TRBV6-5; 10 bases map to TRBD2. The junction had 3 bases not matched to a gene; V was cut back by 0 bases and J by 6 bases. The germline gives CDR1 MNHEY, CDR2 SVGAGI. CDR3 size: 15 residues. CDR3 residues: CASSYSQREGDTQYF. The CDR3 DNA reads TGTGCCAGCAGTTACTCCCAGCGGGAGGGGGATACGCAGTATTTT.

The V gene is TRBV12-5, the J gene TRBJ1-3, with a tentative D call TRBD1 (6 bases). Trimming shortened V by 10 bases and J by 2 bases, and 27 bases separated the two germline ends. The CDR3 extends over 18 amino acids. In germline, CDR1 is LGHNT, CDR2 FRNRAP. CDR3 residues: CATPRGEPVPLPGNTIYF. In DNA form, the CDR3 reads TGTGCTACTCCCAGGGGAGAACCCGTTCCTCTCCCTGGAAACACCATATATTTT.